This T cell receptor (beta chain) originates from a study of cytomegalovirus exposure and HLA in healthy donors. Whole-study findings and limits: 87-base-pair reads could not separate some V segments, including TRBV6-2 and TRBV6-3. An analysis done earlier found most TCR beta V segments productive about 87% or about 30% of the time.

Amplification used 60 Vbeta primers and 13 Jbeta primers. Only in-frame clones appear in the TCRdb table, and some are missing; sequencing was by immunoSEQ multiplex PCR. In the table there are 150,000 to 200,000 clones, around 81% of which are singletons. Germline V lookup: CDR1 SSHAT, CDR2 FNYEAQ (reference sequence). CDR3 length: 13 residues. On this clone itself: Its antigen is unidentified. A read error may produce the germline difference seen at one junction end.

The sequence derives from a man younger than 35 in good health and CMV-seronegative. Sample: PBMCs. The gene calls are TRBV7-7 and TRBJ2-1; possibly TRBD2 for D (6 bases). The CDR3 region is CASSYGGYNEQFF. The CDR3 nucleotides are TGTGCTAGCAGCTACGGGGGCTACAATGAGCAGTTCTTC. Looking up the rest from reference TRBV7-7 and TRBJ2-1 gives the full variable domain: GAGVSQSPRYKVTKRGQDVTLRCDPISSHATLYWYQQALGQGPEFLTYFNYEAQPDKSGLPSDRFSAERPEGSISTLTIQRTEQRDSAMYRCASSYGGYNEQFFGPGTRLTVL.